This TCR beta chain was recovered during a study of response to subunit inactivated influenza vaccine. CDR3 length: 18 residues. After removal of 6 bases from V and 0 bases from J, the junction contained 10 bases not matched to a gene. Germline CDR1 reads MNHEY; CDR2 reads SMNVEV (reference sequence). General study findings and limits: With each seasonal influenza vaccination, the authors suggested, few new T cells are recruited.

TCRdb ran MiXCR on the RT-PCR reads and lists one entry per CDR3 protein. The repertoire holds over 450,000 distinct CDR3 sequences, with 10% to 15% as singletons. On this clonotype: Its specificity is not known.

The chain couples TRBV27 to TRBJ2-1; TRBD2 agrees at 11 bases. The source is a man in his fifties or sixties who received an inactivated influenza vaccine. The starting material was PBMCs from blood, obtained 40 to 50 days after vaccination. CDR3 sequence reads: CASRSGTSGLSSYNEQFF. CDR3 nucleotide sequence: TGTGCCAGCAGATCCGGGACTAGCGGACTTAGCTCCTACAATGAGCAGTTCTTC.